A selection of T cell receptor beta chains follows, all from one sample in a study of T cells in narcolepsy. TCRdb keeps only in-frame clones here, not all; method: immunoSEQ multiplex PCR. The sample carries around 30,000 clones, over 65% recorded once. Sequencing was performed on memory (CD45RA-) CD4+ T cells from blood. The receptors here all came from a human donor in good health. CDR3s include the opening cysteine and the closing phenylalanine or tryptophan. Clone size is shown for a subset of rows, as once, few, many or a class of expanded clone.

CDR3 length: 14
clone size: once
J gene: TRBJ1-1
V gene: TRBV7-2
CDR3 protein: CASSIQPSNTEAFF

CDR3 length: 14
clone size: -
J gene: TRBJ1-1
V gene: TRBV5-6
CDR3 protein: CASSTPGGNTEAFF

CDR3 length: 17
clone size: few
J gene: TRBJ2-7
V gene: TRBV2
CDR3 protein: CASSPPTGTGGVYEQYF

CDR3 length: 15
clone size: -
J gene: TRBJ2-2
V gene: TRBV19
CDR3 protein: CASSMGVLGTGELFF

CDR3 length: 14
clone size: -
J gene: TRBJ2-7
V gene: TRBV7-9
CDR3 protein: CASSPPGGSYEQYF

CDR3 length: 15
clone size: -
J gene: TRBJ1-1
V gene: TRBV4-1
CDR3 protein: CASSRGRDLIGEAFF

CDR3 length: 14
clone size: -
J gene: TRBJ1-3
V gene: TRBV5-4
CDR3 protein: CASRPDGSGNTIYF

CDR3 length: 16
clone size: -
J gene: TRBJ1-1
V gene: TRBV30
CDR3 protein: CAWTPGRSLVNTEAFF

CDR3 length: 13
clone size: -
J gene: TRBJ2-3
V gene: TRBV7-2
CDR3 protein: CASSYLRYDTQYF

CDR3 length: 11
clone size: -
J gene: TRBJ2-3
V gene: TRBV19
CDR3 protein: CASSKEITQYF

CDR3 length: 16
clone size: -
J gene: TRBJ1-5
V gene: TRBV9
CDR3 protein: CASSMTGDGPNQPQHF

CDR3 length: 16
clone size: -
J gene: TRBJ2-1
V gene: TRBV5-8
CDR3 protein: CASSFLAVSSYNEQFF

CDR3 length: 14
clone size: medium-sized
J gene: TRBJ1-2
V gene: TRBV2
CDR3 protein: CAGSGQVVDYGYTF

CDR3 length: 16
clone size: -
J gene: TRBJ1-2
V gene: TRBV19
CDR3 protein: CASTLQTGSLRYGYTF

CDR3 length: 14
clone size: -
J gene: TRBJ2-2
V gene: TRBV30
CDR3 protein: CAWRRTSGTGELFF

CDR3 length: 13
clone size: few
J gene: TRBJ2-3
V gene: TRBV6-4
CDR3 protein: CASSPEAQDTQYF

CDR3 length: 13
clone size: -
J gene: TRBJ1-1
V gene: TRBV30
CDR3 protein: CACARDSNTEAFF

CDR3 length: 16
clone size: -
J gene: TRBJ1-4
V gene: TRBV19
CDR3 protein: CASSIIGSATNEKLFF

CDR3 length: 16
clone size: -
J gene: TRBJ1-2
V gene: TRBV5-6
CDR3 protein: CASSQRDRTLIYGYTF

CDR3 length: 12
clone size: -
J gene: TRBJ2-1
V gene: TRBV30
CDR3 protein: CAWSESERKQFF

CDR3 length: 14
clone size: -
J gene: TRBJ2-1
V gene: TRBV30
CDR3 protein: CAWSTPGQYNEQFF

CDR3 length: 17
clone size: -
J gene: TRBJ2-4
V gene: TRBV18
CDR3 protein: CASSPGDRRGTKNIQYF

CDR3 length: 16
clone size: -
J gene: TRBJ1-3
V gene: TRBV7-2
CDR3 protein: CASSPQTAISGNTIYF

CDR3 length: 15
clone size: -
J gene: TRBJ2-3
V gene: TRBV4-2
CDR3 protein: CASSPGASGSDTQYF

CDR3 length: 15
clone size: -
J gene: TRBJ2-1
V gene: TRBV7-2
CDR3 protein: CASSLSLAGGREQFF

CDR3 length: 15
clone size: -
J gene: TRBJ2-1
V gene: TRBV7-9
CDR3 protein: CASSFSGRAVDEQFF

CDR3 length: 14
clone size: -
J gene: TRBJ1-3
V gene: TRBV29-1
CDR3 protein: CSVQYLQDRNTIYF

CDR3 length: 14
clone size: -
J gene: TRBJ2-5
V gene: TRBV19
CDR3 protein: CASSIATEAGTQYF

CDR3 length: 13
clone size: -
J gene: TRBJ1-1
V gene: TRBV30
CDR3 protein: CAWKDRSKSEAFF

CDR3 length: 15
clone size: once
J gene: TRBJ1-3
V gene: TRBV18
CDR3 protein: CASSDDRTSGNTIYF

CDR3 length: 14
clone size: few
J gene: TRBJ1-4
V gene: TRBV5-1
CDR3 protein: CASSLGQNNEKLFF

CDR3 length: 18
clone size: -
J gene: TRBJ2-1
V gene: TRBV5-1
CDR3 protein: CASSLELAGVIGHNEQFF

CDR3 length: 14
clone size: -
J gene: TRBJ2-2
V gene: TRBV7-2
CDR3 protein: CASSLVGRTGELFF

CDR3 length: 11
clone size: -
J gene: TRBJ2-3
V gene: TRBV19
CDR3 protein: CASSIRDTQYF

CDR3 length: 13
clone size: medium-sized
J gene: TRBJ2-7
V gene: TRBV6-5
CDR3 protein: CASGTGQNYEQYF

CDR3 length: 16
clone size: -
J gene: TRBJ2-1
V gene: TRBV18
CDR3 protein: CASSPRTSGGSDEQFF

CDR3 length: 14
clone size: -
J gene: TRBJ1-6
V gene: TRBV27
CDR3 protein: CASSWTGPNSPLHF

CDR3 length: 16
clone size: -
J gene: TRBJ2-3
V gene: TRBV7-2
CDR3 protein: CASSFMGLAGSDTQYF

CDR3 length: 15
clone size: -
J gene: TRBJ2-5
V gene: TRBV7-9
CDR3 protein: CASSWNSGRGETQYF

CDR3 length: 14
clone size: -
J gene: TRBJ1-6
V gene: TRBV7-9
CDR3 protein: CASSLDRDRAPLHF

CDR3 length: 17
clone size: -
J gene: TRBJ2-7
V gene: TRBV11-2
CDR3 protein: CASSLALTSGSEGEQYF

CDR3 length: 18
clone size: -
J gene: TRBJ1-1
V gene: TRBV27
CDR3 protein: CASSNSLGVSNANTEAFF

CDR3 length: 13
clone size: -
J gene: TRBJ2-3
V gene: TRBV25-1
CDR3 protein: CASKGEGPVTQYF

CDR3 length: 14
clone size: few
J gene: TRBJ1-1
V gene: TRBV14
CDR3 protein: CASSRRAGNTEAFF

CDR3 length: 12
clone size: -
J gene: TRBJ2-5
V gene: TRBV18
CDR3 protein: CASSPGQETQYF

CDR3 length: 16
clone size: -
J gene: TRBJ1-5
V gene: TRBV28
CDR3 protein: CSSTPIRGGREEPQHF